Shown below are 32 T cell receptor beta chains from a single sample sequenced in a study of PD-1 blockade in classical Hodgkin lymphoma. Relapses following autologous stem cell transplantation were seen in all patients, with brentuximab vedotin exposure varying. Magnetic negative selection purified CD4+ T cells from thawed PBMCs. Assay used: immunoSEQ multiplex PCR; TCRdb lists only in-frame clones, some missing. The sample includes approximately 28,000 clones, about three quarters of them seen just once. Sequencing was performed on CD4+ T cells from blood, taken at baseline. The source is a human donor with classical Hodgkin lymphoma.

V is TRBV7-2 and J is TRBJ1-5; D is uncertain. In germline, CDR1 is SGHTA, CDR2 FQGNSA. CDR3 length: 16 amino acids. V lost 4 bases and J 1 base, leaving 14 bases between the germline ends. The DNA for the CDR3 is TGTGCCAGCAGCTGGAGCGGTCTCAAAAGCAATCAGCCCCAGCATTTT. Amino acid sequence: CASSWSGLKSNQPQHF.

The chain employs TRBV30 and TRBJ2-3, with 9 positions matching TRBD2. Germline CDR1 GTSNPN, CDR2 SVGIG (reference sequence). The V segment lost 0 bases and the J segment 6 bases; nucleotides outside the gene matches: 10. The CDR3 totals 16 residues. CDR3 in DNA: TGTGCCTGGAGTGTAATCAGCGGGGGGAAATCGGATACGCAGTATTTT. Amino acid sequence: CAWSVISGGKSDTQYF. Full variable domain (outside the CDR3, taken from reference TRBV30 and TRBJ2-3): SQTIHQWPATLVQPVGSPLSLECTVEGTSNPNLYWYRQAAGRGLQLLFYSVGIGQISSEVPQNLSASRPQDRQFILSSKKLLLSDSGFYLCAWSVISGGKSDTQYFGPGTRLTVL.

The chain employs TRBV9 and TRBJ1-4; 11 bases match TRBD1. CDR3 length: 18 amino acids. Looked up from germline, CDR1 is SGDLS and CDR2 is YYNGEE. Germline trimming cut 1 base from V and 6 bases from J; bases unmatched to any gene: 11. The chain's CDR3 is CASSVFNRPGQGDEKLFF. The DNA of the CDR3 is TGTGCCAGCAGCGTATTCAATAGACCGGGACAGGGGGATGAAAAACTGTTTTTT. Combining the CDR3 with reference TRBV9 and TRBJ1-4 gives the whole variable domain DSGVTQTPKHLITATGQRVTLRCSPRSGDLSVYWYQQSLDQGLQFLIQYYNGEERAKGNILERFSAQQFPDLHSELNLSSLELGDSALYFCASSVFNRPGQGDEKLFFGSGTQLSVL.

The CDR3: CARSPTGDSNQPQHF. CDR3 DNA sequence: TGTGCCAGGAGCCCGACAGGGGACAGCAATCAGCCCCAGCATTTT. This chain connects TRBV28 to TRBJ1-5, with 8 bases that match TRBD1. With V trimmed by 9 bases and J by 1 base, 8 bases remained unmatched. Germline CDR1 MDHEN, CDR2 SYDVKM. The CDR3 spans 15 residues.

The chain couples TRBV11-3 to TRBJ2-3, with D unclear. Germline values: CDR1 SGHNT, CDR2 YENEEA. The length of the CDR3 is 14 residues. The V end was cut by 5 bases, the J end by 4 bases, with 13 bases between. The CDR3 region is CASSSLEFSDTQYF. For the CDR3, the DNA is TGTGCCAGCAGCAGCTTAGAGTTTTCAGATACGCAGTATTTT.

V is TRBV14 and J is TRBJ2-6; D gene ambiguous. Germline V CDR1 and CDR2: SGHDN, FVKESK. The CDR3 covers 13 residues. The germline V and J ends were trimmed by 6 bases and 1 base, with 4 bases remaining between them. The CDR3 DNA is TGTGCCAGCAGGGCTTCTGGGGCCAACGTCCTGACTTTC. This gives the protein CASRASGANVLTF. Full variable domain (missing parts from reference TRBV14 and TRBJ2-6): EAGVTQFPSHSVIEKGQTVTLRCDPISGHDNLYWYRRVMGKEIKFLLHFVKESKQDESGMPNNRFLAERTGGTYSTLKVQPAELEDSGVYFCASRASGANVLTFGAGSRLTVL.

The chain is built from TRBV6-5 and TRBJ1-1; 12 bases align to TRBD1. J gave up 5 bases and V 0 bases, and 4 bases lay outside the gene matches. The CDR3 has 16 amino acids. The germline gives CDR1 MNHEY, CDR2 SVGAGI. CDR3 sequence reads: CASSYSGTGGLTEAFF. CDR3 DNA sequence: TGTGCCAGCAGTTACTCCGGGACAGGGGGCTTAACTGAAGCTTTCTTT.

This chain links TRBV1 with TRBJ2-7; the tabulated D call, TRBD1, remains unverified against the DNA. TRBV1 is designated a pseudogene. The CDR3 has 19 residues. The CDR3 protein is CTSSQVRWDRHSFLYEQYF. The CDR3 nucleotides read TGCACCAGCAGCCAAGTCAGGTGGGACAGACACTCCTTTTTATACGAGCAGTACTTC.

The rearrangement uses TRBV11-2 and TRBJ1-2; D remains ambiguous. Germline CDR1 and CDR2: SGHAT and FQNNGV. The CDR3 length is 14 residues. V was trimmed by 1 base and J by 5 bases, leaving 11 bases between them. CDR3 amino acids: CASSLGRSGYGYTF. CDR3 in DNA: TGTGCCAGCAGCTTAGGAAGGTCCGGATATGGCTACACCTTC. Full variable domain (outside the CDR3, taken from reference TRBV11-2 and TRBJ1-2): EAGVAQSPRYKIIEKRQSVAFWCNPISGHATLYWYQQILGQGPKLLIQFQNNGVVDDSQLPKDRFSAERLKGVDSTLKIQPAKLEDSAVYLCASSLGRSGYGYTFGSGTRLTVV.

The chain carries TRBV5-8 and TRBJ2-7; TRBD1 is a possible D gene (6 bases). V dropped 0 bases and J dropped 2 bases, with 12 bases sitting between them. In germline, CDR1 is SGHTS, CDR2 YDEGEE. This CDR3 is 15 amino acids long. CDR3 amino acids: CASSLGTVLTYEQYF. The CDR3 nucleotides are TGTGCCAGCAGCTTGGGGACAGTACTCACCTACGAGCAGTACTTC.

The gene calls are TRBV5-1 and TRBJ2-3; D is unclear. Germline CDR1 is SGHRS and CDR2 is YFSETQ. Trimming removed 3 bases at V and 2 bases at J, with 13 bases between. The CDR3 totals 15 residues. CDR3 in amino acids: CASSSQPGATDTQYF. The CDR3 coding sequence is TGCGCCAGCAGCTCCCAACCCGGAGCCACAGATACGCAGTATTTT.

On this clone itself: The same CDR3 arises from other DNA sequences in this sample as well. V usage is TRBV7-2 and J usage is TRBJ1-1; TRBD1 matches 7 bases. CDR3 size: 19 residues. The J segment lost 1 base and the V segment lost 1 base, leaving 15 bases of the junction unmatched. Germline CDR1 is SGHTA and CDR2 is FQGNSA. The CDR3 bases are TGTGCCAGCAGCTTAGAGACAGGTCGGGGGGGGACAGCGAACACTGAAGCTTTCTTT. It codes for CASSLETGRGGTANTEAFF.

J is TRBJ2-7 and V is TRBV19; D not certain. CDR1 is LNHDA and CDR2 is SQIVND in the germline V gene (reference sequence). The CDR3 loop spans 11 amino acids. The V end was cut by 3 bases, the J end by 3 bases, with 3 bases between. The CDR3 DNA is TGTGCCAGTAGTATCAACTACGAGCAGTACTTC. Its translation: CASSINYEQYF.

The chain uses TRBV19 and TRBJ2-1; TRBD1 matches at 7 bases. The CDR3 runs to 16 residues. The V segment lost 1 base and the J segment 8 bases; nucleotides outside the gene matches: 11. Germline V gene data show CDR1 as LNHDA and CDR2 as SQIVND (reference sequence). The CDR3, as DNA: TGTGCCAGTAGTATAGGAGAGACAGGGACGTACGATGAGCAGTTCTTC. Translation: CASSIGETGTYDEQFF.

The gene calls are TRBV18 and TRBJ2-3; the D gene is possibly TRBD2 (7 bases). CDR1 is KGHSH and CDR2 is LQKENI in the germline V gene. This CDR3 is built from 15 residues. The V and J ends lost 3 bases and 4 bases respectively, with 14 bases between them. The CDR3 loop reads CASSPAGGGPDTQYF. CDR3 nucleotide sequence: TGTGCCAGCTCACCGGCGGGCGGGGGCCCAGATACGCAGTATTTT.

Only one count was recorded for this clone. The chain links TRBV5-1 to TRBJ2-1; 9 bases align to TRBD1. This CDR3 is 15 amino acids long. Trimming took 4 bases from V and 8 from J; bases not matched to a gene: 10. Per the germline V gene, CDR1 is SGHRS and CDR2 is YFSETQ. CDR3 coding DNA: TGCGCCAGCAGCCTAGGGACAGGGCGGCACGATGAGCAGTTCTTC. Translating it yields CASSLGTGRHDEQFF.

Only one count was recorded for this clone. The chain uses TRBV6-5 and TRBJ1-1; D call uncertain. The length of the CDR3 is 15 residues. Between the trimmed V and J ends, which lost 0 bases and 0 bases, there was a span of 8 bases. Germline V lookup: CDR1 MNHEY, CDR2 SVGAGI. The CDR3 is CASSYSIRLNTEAFF. CDR3 DNA sequence: TGTGCCAGCAGTTACTCGATCCGTTTGAACACTGAAGCTTTCTTT.

V usage is TRBV5-4 and J usage is TRBJ1-1; D unclear. The CDR3 consists of 13 residues. V lost 2 bases to trimming and J lost 2 bases, with 7 bases between them. The germline V gene has CDR1 SGHNT and CDR2 YYREEE (reference sequence). The CDR3 sequence is CASSFQPNTEAFF. The CDR3 nucleotides read TGTGCCAGCAGCTTCCAGCCTAACACTGAAGCTTTCTTT. Drawing the rest from reference TRBV5-4 and TRBJ1-1, the complete variable domain is ETGVTQSPTHLIKTRGQQVTLRCSSQSGHNTVSWYQQALGQGPQFIFQYYREEENGRGNFPPRFSGLQFPNYSSELNVNALELDDSALYLCASSFQPNTEAFFGQGTRLTVV.

The CDR3 region is CAISVGQDTDTQYF. The DNA for the CDR3 is TGTGCCATCAGTGTAGGACAGGACACAGATACGCAGTATTTT. The V and J genes are TRBV10-3 and TRBJ2-3; 7 bases line up with TRBD1. The CDR3 has 14 residues. Germline V CDR1 and CDR2: ENHRY, SYGVKD. V lost 4 bases and J lost 2; bases outside the gene matches: 3.

J is TRBJ2-1 and V is TRBV11-2, with TRBD2 identical over 15 bases. CDR3 length: 17 residues. The ends lost 1 base at V and 9 bases at J; junction bases unmatched: 7. Germline lookup yields CDR1 SGHAT and CDR2 FQNNGV. The CDR3: CASSLGRRTSGGAEQFF. CDR3 coding DNA: TGTGCCAGCAGCTTAGGTAGGAGGACTAGCGGGGGGGCTGAGCAGTTCTTC. Drawing the rest from reference TRBV11-2 and TRBJ2-1, the complete variable domain is EAGVAQSPRYKIIEKRQSVAFWCNPISGHATLYWYQQILGQGPKLLIQFQNNGVVDDSQLPKDRFSAERLKGVDSTLKIQPAKLEDSAVYLCASSLGRRTSGGAEQFFGPGTRLTVL.

V is TRBV5-1 and J is TRBJ2-1; unclear D gene. This CDR3 comprises 13 residues. V lost 1 base and J lost 5, with 7 bases in between. Germline V gene data show CDR1 as SGHRS and CDR2 as YFSETQ. Here the CDR3 reads CASSLSSNNEQFF. The CDR3 nucleotides read TGCGCCAGCAGCTTGAGTTCCAACAATGAGCAGTTCTTC.

The chain uses TRBV11-2 and TRBJ1-1; D remains unclear. CDR3 length: 13 amino acids. Germline CDR1 is SGHAT and CDR2 is FQNNGV. V was cut by 8 bases and J by 1 base, with 11 bases left in between. The CDR3 protein is CASERTANTEAFF. The CDR3 DNA sequence: TGTGCCAGCGAGCGAACGGCGAACACTGAAGCTTTCTTT.

The CDR3 loop reads CSGWVRGNTEAFF. The DNA of the CDR3 is TGCAGCGGCTGGGTTCGTGGTAACACTGAAGCTTTCTTT. The rearrangement joins TRBV29-1 to TRBJ1-1, with no clear D. Germline V lookup: CDR1 SQVTM, CDR2 ANQGSEA. CDR3 length: 13 residues. Trimming stripped 7 bases from V and 2 bases from J, with 14 bases between.

The chain uses TRBV4-1 and TRBJ2-7; D gene ambiguous. V lost 1 base and J lost 2, with 12 bases in between. This CDR3 has 15 amino acids. Germline CDR1 is MGHRA and CDR2 is YSYEKL. The DNA for the CDR3 is TGCGCCAGCAGCCAAGGGGTTATCAGGCCCTACGAGCAGTACTTC. It specifies CASSQGVIRPYEQYF.

The chain carries TRBV29-1 and TRBJ2-3, with 7 positions matching TRBD2. Germline V gene sequence: CDR1 SQVTM, CDR2 ANQGSEA. Unmatched junction bases numbered 8, after V lost 1 base and J lost 4 bases. CDR3 length: 15 residues. DNA of the CDR3: TGCAGCGTTGAAGGGGGTAGCGGGCCCCCAGATACGCAGTATTTT. Protein product: CSVEGGSGPPDTQYF.

The chain employs TRBV5-1 and TRBJ2-7; 9 bases agree with TRBD1. CDR1 is SGHRS, CDR2 YFSETQ, per germline. This CDR3 has 16 amino acids. With 0 bases clipped from V and 5 bases from J, the junction kept 9 bases outside the gene matches. This CDR3 is CASSLDGTGLGDEQYF. DNA for the CDR3: TGCGCCAGCAGCTTGGACGGGACAGGGTTAGGGGACGAGCAGTACTTC.

This chain links TRBV6-5 with TRBJ1-2, with a possible D match to TRBD1 (5 bases). Germline CDR1 and CDR2: MNHEY and SVGAGI. The CDR3 runs 13 residues. V lost 5 bases, J lost 2 bases, and 9 bases lay in between. The CDR3, as DNA: TGTGCCAGCAGTCGACAGAAAAACTATGGCTACACCTTC. Its translation is CASSRQKNYGYTF.

The count of this clone is one. The J gene is TRBJ1-1, the V gene TRBV2; D might be TRBD1 (5 bases). This CDR3 contains 12 residues. The V gene's germline CDR1 is SNHLY and CDR2 FYNNEI. V dropped 8 bases and J dropped 6 bases, with 13 bases sitting between them. CDR3 loop: CASGDQGSEAFF. In DNA, the CDR3 is TGTGCCAGCGGGGACCAGGGTTCTGAAGCTTTCTTT.

This sequence joins TRBV7-9 and TRBJ1-4, with D unclear. The germline V and J ends were trimmed by 2 bases and 8 bases, with 12 bases remaining between them. The CDR3 contains 14 residues. Germline CDR1 and CDR2: SEHNR and FQNEAQ (reference sequence). The CDR3 reads CASSLPAGEEKLFF. The DNA of the CDR3 is TGTGCCAGCAGCTTACCTGCAGGAGAAGAAAAACTGTTTTTT.

The rearrangement uses TRBV28 and TRBJ1-1, with a tentative D call TRBD1 (5 bases). The CDR3 runs to 16 residues. The germline V and J ends were trimmed by 4 bases and 5 bases, with 20 bases remaining between them. Germline CDR1 and CDR2: MDHEN and SYDVKM. DNA of the CDR3: TGTGCCAGCAGTTCCCCGTTCAGGGTGTTTGGGACTGAAGCTTTCTTT. This encodes CASSSPFRVFGTEAFF.

In nucleotides, the CDR3 is TGTGCCGCCAAGGGAGAGGACGAGCAGTACTTC. Its translation is CAAKGEDEQYF. This rearrangement joins TRBV10-3 to TRBJ2-7; TRBD2 might be the D (5 bases). The length of the CDR3 is 11 residues. V was shortened by 11 bases and J by 5 bases, with 13 bases between the two germline ends. Germline values: CDR1 ENHRY, CDR2 SYGVKD.

The chain couples TRBV2 to TRBJ2-1; 9 bases align to TRBD2. The junction had 4 bases not matched to a gene; V was cut back by 2 bases and J by 8 bases. Germline values: CDR1 SNHLY, CDR2 FYNNEI. The CDR3 is 14 residues long. CDR3 DNA: TGTGCCAGCAGTGAACTAGCGGGGTCATATGAGCAGTTCTTC. Amino acids: CASSELAGSYEQFF.